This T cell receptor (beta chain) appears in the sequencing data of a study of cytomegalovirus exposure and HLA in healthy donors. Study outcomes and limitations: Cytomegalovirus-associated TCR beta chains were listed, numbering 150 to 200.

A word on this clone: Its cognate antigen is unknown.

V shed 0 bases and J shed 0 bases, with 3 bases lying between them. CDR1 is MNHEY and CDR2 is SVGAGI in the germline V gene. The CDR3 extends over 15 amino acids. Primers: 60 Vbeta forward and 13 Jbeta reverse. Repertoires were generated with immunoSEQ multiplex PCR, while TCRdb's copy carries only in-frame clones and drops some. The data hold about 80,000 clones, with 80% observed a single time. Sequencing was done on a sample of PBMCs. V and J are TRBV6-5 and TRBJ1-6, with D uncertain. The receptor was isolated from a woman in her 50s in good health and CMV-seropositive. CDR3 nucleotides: TGTGCCAGCAGTTACTCGAGCTCCTATAATTCACCCCTCCACTTT. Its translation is CASSYSSSYNSPLHF.